This T cell receptor (beta chain) was found in a study of Ad26.COV2.S vaccination and SARS-CoV-2 variants. The study, taken as a whole, reports: Vaccinees reportedly had broad spike-specific CD8+ and CD4+ T cell responses.

Data came from immunoSEQ multiplex PCR; TCRdb stores just in-frame clones and leaves some out. The data hold fewer than 55,000 clones, with about 80% observed a single time. Turning to this clone: Its specificity is unknown.

Trimming at V came to 0 bases and at J to 5 bases, leaving 10 bases not matched to a gene. This CDR3 contains 18 residues. In germline, CDR1 is SNHLY, CDR2 FYNNEI. The chain employs TRBV2 and TRBJ1-4; the match to TRBD1 covers 9 bases. This TCR came from a human donor who had recovered from COVID-19. Sequenced here: peripheral blood, sampled after recovery from COVID-19. CDR3 in DNA: TGTGCCAGCAGTGAAGCAGTAGGACAGGGGTTCCCAAATGAAAAACTGTTTTTT. This gives the protein CASSEAVGQGFPNEKLFF.